The 15 T cell receptor beta chains below come from one sample, sequenced in a study of molecular identifiers for immune sequencing clone quantification listed by TCRdb under 2018. The library was obtained by PCR. The sequencer listed for this sample is Illumina HiSeq 4000. TCRdb reworked the public reads: Q25 trimming with fastp, MiXCR clone assembly, productive beta chains retained. Rows merge per CDR3 protein into single entries with the most common DNA and genes. In this sample the table shows around 86,000 distinct CDR3 sequences, around 20% of which occur a single time. About 0.85% of the sample belongs to the ten largest clones. The sequenced sample consisted of naive CD8+ T cells from blood, with Jurkat cell RNA spiked in. The intended sense of this specimen's cell subset or site label: FACS-sorted CD8+CD4-CCR7+CD45RA+ naive T cells. The receptors originated from a human donor in good health. Some libraries in this study had Jurkat cell RNA spiked in.

This clonotype was seen more than once but under ten times. The gene calls are TRBV4-3 and TRBJ1-4, with a weak D call TRBD1 (5 bases). This CDR3 comprises 15 residues. The V gene's germline CDR1 is LGHNA and CDR2 YSLEER. Between the trimmed V and J ends, which lost 0 bases and 8 bases, there was a span of 13 bases. The CDR3, as DNA: TGCGCCAGCAGCCAAGATCGGGGGGATACCGAAAAACTGTTTTTT. Amino acids: CASSQDRGDTEKLFF.

This clonotype was seen many times. The J gene is TRBJ2-7, the V gene TRBV2; 7 positions match TRBD1. The length of the CDR3 is 15 residues. V trimming: 10 bases; J trimming: 2 bases; junction bases outside the gene matches: 14. Germline values: CDR1 SNHLY, CDR2 FYNNEI. The CDR3 DNA reads as TGTGCCATCCACACTTCGACAGGGTGGCCCTACGAGCAGTACTTC. Amino acid sequence: CAIHTSTGWPYEQYF.

This clonotype is a singleton in its sample. This chain uses TRBV7-2 with TRBJ1-5; D is undetermined. The CDR3 has 13 amino acids. Germline CDR1 and CDR2: SGHTA and FQGNSA. Trimming cost V 1 base and J 9 bases, with 10 bases left between them. This CDR3 reads CASSLGQSRPQHF. The CDR3 DNA reads as TGTGCCAGCAGCTTAGGCCAGTCACGGCCCCAGCATTTT.

This clonotype was recorded many times. The chain employs TRBV7-3 and TRBJ2-7, with TRBD2 matching over 7 bases. J lost 7 bases, V lost 3 bases, and 15 bases had no gene match. CDR3 length: 16 amino acids. CDR1 and CDR2 (germline): SGHTA, FQGTGA. In nucleotides, the CDR3 is TGTGCCAGCAGCTTGGCTGCAGCGGGACCACGGCATGAGCAGTACTTC. It is translated as CASSLAAAGPRHEQYF.

The V gene is TRBV2, the J gene TRBJ2-2; D remains unclear. Deletions cut 6 bases from V and 6 bases from J, with 11 bases between. CDR1 and CDR2 from the germline V gene are SNHLY and FYNNEI. The CDR3 consists of 13 residues. CDR3 DNA sequence: TGTGCCAGCAGGAAAACACTATCCGGGGAGCTGTTTTTT. Its protein product is CASRKTLSGELFF.

This clonotype has a count of ten or more. The chain carries TRBV4-1 and TRBJ2-2; possible D gene TRBD1, 5 bases. This CDR3 has 15 residues. V dropped 0 bases and J dropped 1 base, with 6 bases sitting between them. CDR1 is MGHRA, CDR2 YSYEKL, per germline. The CDR3 sequence is CASSQEGQNTGELFF. As DNA, the CDR3 is TGCGCCAGCAGCCAAGAGGGGCAGAACACCGGGGAGCTGTTTTTT.

With regard to this clonotype: A single base separates this from a much larger clone, so it may be a read error. CDR3 amino acids: CASSLAQGVNEQCF. DNA for the CDR3: TGTGCCAGCAGCTTAGCACAGGGTGTCAACGAGCAGTGCTTC. The rearrangement joins TRBV7-2 to TRBJ2-7, with a tentative D call TRBD1 (6 bases). The V gene's germline CDR1 is SGHTA and CDR2 FQGNSA. CDR3 length equals 14 residues.

This clonotype occurred many times. The chain combines TRBV5-6 with TRBJ2-2; D unresolved. This CDR3 region has 14 residues. CDR1 and CDR2 (germline): SGHDT, YYEEEE. Trimming cost V 1 base and J 0 bases, with 4 bases left between them. The CDR3 DNA sequence: TGTGCCAGCAGCTTGTCTGCGAACACCGGGGAGCTGTTTTTT. As protein: CASSLSANTGELFF.

There are many counts of this clonotype. The rearrangement links TRBV5-1 to TRBJ1-2; D is undetermined. Trimming took 4 bases from V and 0 from J, leaving 10 bases between them. The CDR3 is made up of 14 amino acids. The germline V gene encodes CDR1 SGHRS and CDR2 YFSETQ. The CDR3 bases are TGCGCCAGCAGCCTTGGCGACACTAACTATGGCTACACCTTC. Translation gives CASSLGDTNYGYTF.

CDR3: CASSLARASGSSYEQYF. CDR3 DNA sequence: TGCGCCAGCAGCTTGGCGCGGGCTAGCGGGAGTTCCTACGAGCAGTACTTC. The chain joins TRBV5-1 to TRBJ2-7, with 10 nucleotides matching TRBD2. V trimming: 0 bases; J trimming: 1 base; junction bases outside the gene matches: 7. This CDR3 spans 17 amino acids. The germline CDR1 and CDR2 sequences are SGHRS and YFSETQ.

This clonotype appeared many times. The genes are TRBV20-1 and TRBJ1-5; weak D call: TRBD1 (6 bases). The germline V and J ends were trimmed by 0 bases and 7 bases, with 16 bases remaining between them. The germline V gene encodes CDR1 DFQATT and CDR2 SNEGSKA (reference sequence). The CDR3 covers 15 residues. DNA of the CDR3: TGCAGTGCTAGAGATTTAGGGGGATGGGAACAGCCCCAGCATTTT. As protein: CSARDLGGWEQPQHF.

In its sample, this clonotype was seen many times. The chain has TRBV4-1 and TRBJ2-3; no clear D gene. V was pared by 0 bases and J by 4 bases, with 5 bases between. The germline V gene encodes CDR1 MGHRA and CDR2 YSYEKL. The CDR3 is made up of 13 amino acids. The CDR3 region is CASSQEGADTQYF. The CDR3 coding sequence is TGCGCCAGCAGCCAAGAAGGAGCAGATACGCAGTATTTT.

Concerning this clonotype: One end of the junction does not line up with germline, which may come from a read error. The V and J genes are TRBV25-1 and TRBJ1-6, with TRBD1 matching 9 bases. CDR3 size: 14 residues. The germline V gene encodes CDR1 MGHDK and CDR2 SYGVNS. As DNA, the CDR3 is TGTGCCAGCAGTGCCACAGGGGGCAACTCACCCCCCCACTTT. Amino acids: CASSATGGNSPPHF.

This clonotype was picked up many times. The rearrangement joins TRBV7-9 to TRBJ1-1; D may be TRBD1 (5 bases). Trimming stripped 5 bases from V and 3 bases from J, with 10 bases between. The germline gives CDR1 SEHNR, CDR2 FQNEAQ (reference sequence). This CDR3 comprises 13 residues. The CDR3 sequence is CASSAQEDTEAFF. The DNA of the CDR3 is TGTGCCAGCAGCGCACAGGAAGACACTGAAGCTTTCTTT.

Points on this clonotype: A clone one base away is much larger, so this may be a read error. The rearrangement links TRBV10-3 to TRBJ2-7, with no clear D. V lost 4 bases, J lost 5 bases, and 9 bases lay in between. The CDR3 is 12 amino acids. CDR1 ENHRY and CDR2 SYGVKD come from the germline V gene. CDR3 in amino acids: CAISAFGDEQYF. In nucleotides, the CDR3 is TGTGCCATCAGTGCGTTTGGGGACGAGCAGTACTTC.